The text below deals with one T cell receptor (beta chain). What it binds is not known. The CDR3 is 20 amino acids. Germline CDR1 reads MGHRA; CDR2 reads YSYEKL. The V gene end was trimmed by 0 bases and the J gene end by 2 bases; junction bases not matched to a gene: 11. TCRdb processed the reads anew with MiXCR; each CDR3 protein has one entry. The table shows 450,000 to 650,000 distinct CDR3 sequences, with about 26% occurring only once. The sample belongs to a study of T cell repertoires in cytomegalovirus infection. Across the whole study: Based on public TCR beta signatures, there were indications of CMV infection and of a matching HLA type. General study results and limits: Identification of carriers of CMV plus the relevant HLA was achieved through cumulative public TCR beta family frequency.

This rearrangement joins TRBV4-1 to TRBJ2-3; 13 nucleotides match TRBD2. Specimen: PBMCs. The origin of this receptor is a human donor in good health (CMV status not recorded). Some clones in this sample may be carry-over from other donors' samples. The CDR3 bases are TGCGCCAGCAGCCAAGATCTAGGACTAGCGGGAGACTTCCACACAGATACGCAGTATTTT. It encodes CASSQDLGLAGDFHTDTQYF.